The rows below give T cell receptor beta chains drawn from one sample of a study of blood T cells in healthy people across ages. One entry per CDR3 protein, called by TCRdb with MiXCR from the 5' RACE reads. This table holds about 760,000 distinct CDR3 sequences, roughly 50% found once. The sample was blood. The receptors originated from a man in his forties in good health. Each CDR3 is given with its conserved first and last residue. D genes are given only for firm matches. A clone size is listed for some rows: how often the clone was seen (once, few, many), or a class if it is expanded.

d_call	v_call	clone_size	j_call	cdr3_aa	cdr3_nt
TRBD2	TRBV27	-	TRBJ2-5	CASTGAGGLGTQYF	TGTGCCAGCACTGGAGCGGGGGGCTTAGGGACCCAGTACTTC
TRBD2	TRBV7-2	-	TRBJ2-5	CASSAGLAGGYQETQYF	TGTGCCAGCAGCGCAGGACTAGCGGGGGGATACCAAGAGACCCAGTACTTC
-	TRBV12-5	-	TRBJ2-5	CPSETQYF	TGTCCCTCCGAGACCCAGTACTTC
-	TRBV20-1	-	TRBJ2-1	CSARSVSSYNEQFF	TGCAGTGCTAGGTCGGTGAGCTCCTACAATGAGCAGTTCTTC
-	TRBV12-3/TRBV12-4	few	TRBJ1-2	CASGQRFYGYTF	TGTGCCAGCGGACAGCGCTTCTATGGCTACACCTTC
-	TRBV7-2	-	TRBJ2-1	CASSLARLATFYNEQFF	TGTGCCAGCAGCTTAGCTCGCCTAGCGACTTTCTACAATGAGCAGTTCTTC
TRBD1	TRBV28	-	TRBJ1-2	CASRGQGMAGYTF	TGTGCCAGCAGGGGACAGGGGATGGCTGGCTACACCTTC
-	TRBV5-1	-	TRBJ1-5	CASSVDGGGNQPQHF	TGCGCCAGCAGCGTGGATGGGGGAGGCAATCAGCCCCAGCATTTT
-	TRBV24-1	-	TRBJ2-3	CATEAGTHTDTQYF	TGTGCCACCGAGGCGGGCACACACACAGATACGCAGTATTTT
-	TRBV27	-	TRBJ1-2	CASSFLGSYGYTF	TGTGCCAGCAGTTTCTTGGGCAGCTATGGCTACACCTTC
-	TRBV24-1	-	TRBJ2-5	CATSTRANQETQYF	TGTGCCACCAGTACCCGGGCGAACCAAGAGACCCAGTACTTC
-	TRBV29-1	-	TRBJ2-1	CSVLPGVNPYNEQFF	TGCAGCGTTCTCCCAGGGGTAAATCCCTACAATGAGCAGTTCTTC
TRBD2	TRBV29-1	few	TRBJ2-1	CSVRPASGYNEQFF	TGCAGCGTCCGTCCAGCTAGCGGTTACAATGAGCAGTTCTTC
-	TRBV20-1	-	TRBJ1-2	CSAREDVGGTGGYTF	TGCAGTGCTAGAGAGGACGTCGGTGGTACTGGTGGCTACACCTTC
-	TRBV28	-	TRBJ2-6	CASSFVGTGANVLTF	TGTGCCAGCAGTTTCGTGGGGACTGGGGCCAACGTCCTGACTTTC
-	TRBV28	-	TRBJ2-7	CASSISTRRWSLGEASYEQYF	TGTGCCAGCAGCATCTCAACGCGCCGGTGGTCCTTGGGGGAGGCCTCCTACGAGCAGTACTTC
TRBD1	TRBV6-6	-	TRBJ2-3	CASSQQGAQGTDTQYF	TGTGCCAGCAGTCAACAGGGGGCGCAGGGCACAGATACGCAGTATTTT
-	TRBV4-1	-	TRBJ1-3	CASSPGRNSGNTIYF	TGCGCCAGCAGCCCCGGACGGAACTCTGGAAACACCATATATTTT
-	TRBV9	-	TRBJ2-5	CASSQNPGTVDEQYF	TGTGCCAGCAGCCAAAATCCCGGGACTGTGGATGAGCAGTACTTC
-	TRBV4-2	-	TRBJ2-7	CASSQVRYEQYF	TGTGCCAGCAGCCAAGTACGCTACGAGCAGTACTTC
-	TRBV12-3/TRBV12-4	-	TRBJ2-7	CASSHTLQPTNYEQYF	TGTGCCAGCAGCCACACCTTACAGCCGACCAACTACGAGCAGTACTTC
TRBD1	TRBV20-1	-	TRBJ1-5	CSAGDRGNQPQHF	TGCAGTGCTGGGGACAGGGGCAATCAGCCCCAGCATTTT
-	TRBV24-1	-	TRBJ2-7	CATSDISPGGEQYF	TGTGCCACCAGTGATATTAGCCCCGGCGGCGAGCAGTACTTC
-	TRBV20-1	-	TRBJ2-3	CSARGVFSTDTQYF	TGCAGTGCTAGAGGGGTATTTAGCACAGATACGCAGTATTTT
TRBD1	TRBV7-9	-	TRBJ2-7	CASSRLLDRVFYEQYF	TGTGCCAGCAGCCGCCTGTTGGACAGGGTATTCTACGAGCAGTACTTC
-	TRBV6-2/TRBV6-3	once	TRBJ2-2	CASSPEDANTGELFF	TGTGCCAGCAGTCCGGAGGACGCGAACACCGGGGAGCTGTTTTTT
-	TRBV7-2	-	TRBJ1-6	CASSSLGGSSPLHF	TGTGCCAGCAGCTCCCTAGGGGGAAGTTCACCCCTCCACTTT
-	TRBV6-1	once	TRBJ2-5	CASSDDGGGLGETQYF	TGTGCCAGCAGTGACGATGGGGGGGGCTTGGGAGAGACCCAGTACTTC
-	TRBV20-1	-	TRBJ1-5	CSARVGSTDYSNQPQHF	TGCAGTGCTAGAGTGGGCTCTACAGACTATAGCAATCAGCCCCAGCATTTT
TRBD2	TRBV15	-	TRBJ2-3	CATSSPSGRAEGTDTQYF	TGTGCCACCAGCTCCCCTAGCGGGAGGGCCGAGGGCACAGATACGCAGTATTTT
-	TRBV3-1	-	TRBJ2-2	CASSQYGRNTGELFF	TGTGCCAGCAGCCAATACGGGCGGAACACCGGGGAGCTGTTTTTT
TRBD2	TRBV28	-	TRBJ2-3	CASSLPPGTSGGDTDTQYF	TGTGCCAGCAGTCTCCCCCCCGGGACTAGCGGGGGGGACACAGATACGCAGTATTTT
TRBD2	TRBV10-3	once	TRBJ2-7	CAISDKRELGLYEQYF	TGTGCCATCAGTGATAAGCGGGAGTTGGGGCTATACGAGCAGTACTTC
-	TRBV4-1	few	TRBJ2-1	CASSQEPNNNEQFF	TGCGCCAGCAGCCAAGAACCTAACAACAATGAGCAGTTCTTC
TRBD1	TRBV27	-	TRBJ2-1	CASAGRGFYNEQFF	TGTGCCAGCGCGGGCAGGGGGTTCTACAATGAGCAGTTCTTC
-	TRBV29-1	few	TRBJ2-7	CSVVGGESSYEQYF	TGCAGCGTTGTTGGAGGGGAAAGCTCCTACGAGCAGTACTTC
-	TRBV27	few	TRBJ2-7	CASSFGVPYEQYF	TGTGCCAGCAGTTTCGGGGTACCCTACGAGCAGTACTTC
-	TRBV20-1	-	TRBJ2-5	CSTISFRGHQETQYF	TGCAGTACCATTTCGTTCAGGGGCCATCAAGAGACCCAGTACTTC
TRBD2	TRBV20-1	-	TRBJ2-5	CSASGGGAGETQYF	TGCAGTGCTAGTGGCGGGGGGGCAGGGGAGACCCAGTACTTC
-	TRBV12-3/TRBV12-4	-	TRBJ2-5	CASSPGRLNEQYF	TGTGCCAGCAGCCCCGGGCGGCTGAATGAGCAGTACTTC
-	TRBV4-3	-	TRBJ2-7	CASSQEPADYEQYF	TGCGCCAGCAGCCAAGAACCTGCCGACTACGAGCAGTACTTC
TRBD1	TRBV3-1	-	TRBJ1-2	CASSPMYRGRADYGYTF	TGTGCCAGCAGCCCAATGTACAGGGGGCGAGCGGACTATGGCTACACCTTC
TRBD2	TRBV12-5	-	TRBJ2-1	CASGLASGGYNEQFF	TGTGCTAGTGGTTTGGCTAGCGGGGGCTACAATGAGCAGTTCTTC
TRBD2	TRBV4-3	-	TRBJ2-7	CASSQGPSGSPYEQYF	TGCGCCAGCAGCCAAGGCCCAAGCGGGAGCCCCTACGAGCAGTACTTC
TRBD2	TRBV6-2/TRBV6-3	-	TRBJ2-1	CASSYSHRTSGSANEQFF	TGTGCCAGCAGTTACTCTCACCGAACTAGCGGGAGTGCCAATGAGCAGTTCTTC